A single sample is the source of the 28 T cell receptor beta chains below, sequenced in a study of blood T cell repertoires in COVID-19. Sequenced by immunoSEQ multiplex PCR; TCRdb stores in-frame clones only, minus some. The sample has about 240,000 clones, around four fifths seen once; the top ten hold around 12%. The sequenced sample was peripheral blood. These receptor sequences come from a woman in her sixties or seventies with active or convalescent COVID-19.

This clone was observed a handful of times. CDR3 in DNA: TGTGCCAGCGGGCCGGGAGGCCTTGGCGGGAAACTGTTTTTT. Translation gives CASGPGGLGGKLFF. The chain recombines TRBV5-4 with TRBJ1-4; D is undetermined. Germline V lookup: CDR1 SGHNT, CDR2 YYREEE (reference sequence). The germline V and J ends were trimmed by 7 bases and 11 bases, with 21 bases remaining between them. This CDR3 is 14 amino acids long. Supplemented by reference TRBV5-4 and TRBJ1-4, the full variable domain reads ETGVTQSPTHLIKTRGQQVTLRCSSQSGHNTVSWYQQALGQGPQFIFQYYREEENGRGNFPPRFSGLQFPNYSSELNVNALELDDSALYLCASGPGGLGGKLFFGSGTQLSVL.

The rearrangement uses TRBV6-5 and TRBJ1-3, with 7 bases aligning to TRBD1. The germline V gene encodes CDR1 MNHEY and CDR2 SVGAGI. This CDR3 region has 15 residues. The J segment lost 3 bases and the V segment lost 7 bases, leaving 9 bases of the junction unmatched. CDR3 in amino acids: CASISQGRGGNTIYF. The CDR3 nucleotides are TGTGCCAGCATATCACAGGGGAGAGGTGGAAACACCATATATTTT.

CDR3 in DNA: TGCGCCAGCAGCCCCATCGGGACAGGGGCCTACAATGAGCAGTTCTTC. Translated: CASSPIGTGAYNEQFF. The V and J genes are TRBV5-1 and TRBJ2-1; 10 bases agree with TRBD1. Germline CDR1 is SGHRS and CDR2 is YFSETQ. The CDR3 totals 16 residues. Trimming removed 4 bases from V and 2 bases from J; junction bases left unmatched: 6.

The chain joins TRBV13 to TRBJ1-2; D possibly corresponds to TRBD1 (6 bases). Trimming shortened V by 1 base and J by 4 bases, and 10 bases separated the two germline ends. Germline assignment: CDR1 PRHDT and CDR2 FYEKMQ (reference sequence). The CDR3 is made up of 14 amino acids. CDR3: CASSLAGGSYGYTF. Here the CDR3 DNA reads TGTGCCAGCAGCTTAGCGGGGGGCAGCTATGGCTACACCTTC.

This chain links TRBV28 with TRBJ1-5; D is ambiguous. Germline V gene data show CDR1 as MDHEN and CDR2 as SYDVKM. Trimming left V 6 bases short and J 0 bases short, with 15 bases between. The CDR3 extends over 16 amino acids. This CDR3 reads CASSPAGRYSNQPQHF. In DNA form, the CDR3 reads TGTGCCAGCAGCCCCGCCGGGAGATATAGCAATCAGCCCCAGCATTTT.

The chain uses TRBV5-1 and TRBJ1-1, with 7 nucleotides matching TRBD1. Germline V lookup: CDR1 SGHRS, CDR2 YFSETQ. The CDR3 has 15 amino acids. The J segment lost 5 bases and the V segment lost 4 bases, leaving 11 bases of the junction unmatched. The chain's CDR3 is CASSRDRPRGTEAFF. In DNA form, the CDR3 reads TGCGCCAGCAGCAGGGACAGACCTCGTGGGACTGAAGCTTTCTTT.

This clone was detected only a few times. The chain couples TRBV23-1 to TRBJ1-2; TRBD1 is a possible D gene (5 bases). TRBV23-1 belongs to the ORF category, with a function that is uncertain. Deletions cut 8 bases from V and 7 bases from J, with 11 bases between. The CDR3 sequence is 11 residues long. The CDR3 region is CASPGRGGYTF. DNA of the CDR3: TGCGCCAGCCCGGGGCGGGGTGGCTACACCTTC.

This clone was seen a few times. This sequence joins TRBV2 and TRBJ2-1; 11 nucleotides align to TRBD2. This CDR3 comprises 14 residues. The germline V gene encodes CDR1 SNHLY and CDR2 FYNNEI. Trimming at V came to 6 bases and at J to 8 bases, leaving 6 bases not matched to a gene. CDR3 region: CASRVAGGRDEQFF. The DNA for the CDR3 is TGTGCCAGCAGAGTAGCGGGGGGGCGAGATGAGCAGTTCTTC.

This rearrangement joins TRBV12-3 or TRBV12-4 to TRBJ1-1, with 7 bases identical to TRBD1. The CDR3 consists of 13 residues. V was pared by 5 bases and J by 10 bases, with 10 bases of the junction left unmatched. In nucleotides, the CDR3 is TGTGCCAGCAGTCTCCAAGACAGGGTTGTAGCTTTCTTT. This sequence encodes CASSLQDRVVAFF.

DNA of the CDR3: TGTGCCAGCAGTTTGTCACAGATATATGGCTACACCTTC. Translating gives CASSLSQIYGYTF. The chain has TRBV28 and TRBJ1-2; no definite D call. Germline values: CDR1 MDHEN, CDR2 SYDVKM. This CDR3 contains 13 residues. Trimming took off 3 bases at V and 5 bases at J, with 10 bases between the two ends.

The table lists this clone with a few counts. The chain links TRBV29-1 to TRBJ2-5, with D possibly TRBD2 on 6 matching bases. CDR3 length: 10 residues. Germline loops: CDR1 SQVTM, CDR2 ANQGSEA. Trimming shortened V by 7 bases and J by 5 bases, and 8 bases separated the two germline ends. The CDR3 protein is CSAAGETQYF. CDR3 nucleotide sequence: TGCAGCGCTGCGGGGGAGACCCAGTACTTC.

The chain links TRBV11-2 to TRBJ2-5; perhaps TRBD2 as D (7 bases). CDR3 length: 15 amino acids. Germline V gene lookup returns CDR1 SGHAT and CDR2 FQNNGV. V lost 7 bases to trimming and J lost 1 base, with 16 bases between them. CDR3: CASTGGGSFQETQYF. In nucleotides, the CDR3 is TGTGCCAGCACTGGCGGGGGCAGTTTCCAAGAGACCCAGTACTTC.

The V and J genes are TRBV6-5 and TRBJ1-4; 8 bases line up with TRBD1. J gave up 8 bases and V 5 bases, and 7 bases lay outside the gene matches. The CDR3 contains 14 residues. Germline lookup yields CDR1 MNHEY and CDR2 SVGAGI. CDR3 in amino acids: CASSSRGPGEKLFF. The CDR3 DNA reads TGTGCCAGCAGTAGCAGGGGGCCGGGGGAAAAACTGTTTTTT.

This sequence joins TRBV6-2 or TRBV6-3 and TRBJ2-3, with D maybe TRBD2 (6 bases). The germline V and J ends were trimmed by 6 bases and 8 bases, with 21 bases remaining between them. Germline lookup yields CDR1 MNHEY and CDR2 SVGEGT. This CDR3 is 15 amino acids long. This chain's CDR3 is CASSPDTAGRGTQYF. The CDR3 region has the DNA TGTGCCAGCAGCCCGGACACCGCGGGACGGGGTACGCAGTATTTT.

This chain connects TRBV27 to TRBJ1-5, with unresolved D. Germline CDR1 and CDR2: MNHEY and SMNVEV (reference sequence). The CDR3 covers 13 residues. The V and J ends lost 2 bases and 7 bases respectively, with 9 bases between them. CDR3 sequence (DNA): TGTGCCAGCAGTTTAGAGAGGGAGCAGCCCCAGCATTTT. This encodes CASSLEREQPQHF.

The V and J genes are TRBV29-1 and TRBJ1-2; 10 bases line up with TRBD1. Trimming took 4 bases from V and 4 from J; bases not matched to a gene: 6. CDR3 length equals 14 residues. CDR1 and CDR2 (germline): SQVTM, ANQGSEA. The CDR3 region has the DNA TGCAGCGTTGGGACAGGGGGAAATAGCTATGGCTACACCTTC. Translating it yields CSVGTGGNSYGYTF.

The gene calls are TRBV21-1 and TRBJ1-2; the table names TRBD1, a call not compared with the DNA. TRBV21-1 is given as a pseudogene. The CDR3 covers 16 residues. The CDR3 here is CASSPGQNSLHYGYTF. Written as DNA, the CDR3 is TGTGCCAGCAGCCCGGGACAGAATAGCCTCCACTATGGCTACACCTTC.

This clone was found once. J is TRBJ2-5 and V is TRBV3-1 (or the pseudogene TRBV3-2); 9 nucleotides agree with TRBD2. Germline CDR1 and CDR2: LGHDT and YNNKEL (reference sequence). J gave up 4 bases and V 4 bases, and 7 bases lay outside the gene matches. The CDR3 extends over 15 amino acids. The CDR3 DNA follows: TGTGCCAGCAGCCCGGTAGCGGGGGCGGGAGAGACCCAGTACTTC. Translated, it gives CASSPVAGAGETQYF.

The CDR3 sequence: CASSLEGLAGGPKDTGELFF. The CDR3 bases are TGTGCCAGCAGCTTAGAAGGGCTAGCGGGGGGGCCCAAAGACACCGGGGAGCTGTTTTTT. V is TRBV11-2 and J is TRBJ2-2, with 12 positions matching TRBD2. Germline CDR1 reads SGHAT; CDR2 reads FQNNGV. The CDR3 runs to 20 residues. V lost 0 bases to trimming and J lost 3 bases; unmatched junction nucleotides: 11. Full variable domain (remainder filled in from reference TRBV11-2 and TRBJ2-2): EAGVAQSPRYKIIEKRQSVAFWCNPISGHATLYWYQQILGQGPKLLIQFQNNGVVDDSQLPKDRFSAERLKGVDSTLKIQPAKLEDSAVYLCASSLEGLAGGPKDTGELFFGEGSRLTVL.

The CDR3 coding sequence is TGTGCCTGGAGTGTAGGAGGTCGGGGGACCCAGTACTTC. Translated: CAWSVGGRGTQYF. This chain connects TRBV30 to TRBJ2-5; possibly TRBD2 for D (5 bases). This CDR3 contains 13 residues. The germline V and J ends were trimmed by 0 bases and 7 bases, with 12 bases remaining between them. Germline loops: CDR1 GTSNPN, CDR2 SVGIG (reference sequence).

The chain employs TRBV18 and TRBJ1-3; no reliable D call. Looked up from germline, CDR1 is KGHSH and CDR2 is LQKENI. The V and J ends lost 6 bases and 0 bases respectively, with 15 bases between them. This CDR3 region has 16 residues. CDR3 sequence: CASSYRRDSSGNTIYF. The CDR3 region has the DNA TGTGCCAGCTCCTACCGGAGGGATAGCTCTGGAAACACCATATATTTT.

The chain combines TRBV5-1 with TRBJ1-2; D not certain. The CDR3 loop spans 16 amino acids. The germline V and J ends were trimmed by 0 bases and 7 bases, with 19 bases remaining between them. CDR1 is SGHRS and CDR2 is YFSETQ in the germline V gene. The CDR3 DNA follows: TGCGCCAGCAGCTTGGATATCGGGGAGCGGGCCAGTGGCTACACCTTC. Protein: CASSLDIGERASGYTF.

V gene TRBV4-3 combines with J gene TRBJ1-2; D ambiguous. The CDR3 extends over 15 amino acids. Per germline, CDR1 LGHNA and CDR2 YSLEER. V was pared by 1 base and J by 4 bases, with 13 bases between. The CDR3 nucleotides are TGCGCCAGCAGCCAAGGACTAGGGATGGTCTATGGCTACACCTTC. Translating it yields CASSQGLGMVYGYTF.

V is TRBV7-9 and J is TRBJ2-2; weak D call: TRBD1 (5 bases). This CDR3 is 15 amino acids long. Per germline, CDR1 SEHNR and CDR2 FQNEAQ (reference sequence). V was pared by 5 bases and J by 3 bases, with 13 bases between. The CDR3 here is CASSLTGIHTGELFF. CDR3 nucleotide sequence: TGTGCCAGCAGCCTTACAGGAATCCACACCGGGGAGCTGTTTTTT.

The chain joins TRBV12-3 or TRBV12-4 to TRBJ1-2; D uncertain. This CDR3 comprises 13 residues. V lost 6 bases and J 6 bases, leaving 14 bases between the germline ends. The CDR3 DNA reads TGTGCCAGCAGCCTCAGCGGATGGAATGGCTACACCTTC. Amino acid sequence: CASSLSGWNGYTF.

The gene calls are TRBV6-2 or TRBV6-3 and TRBJ2-1, with D possibly being TRBD2 (6 bases). CDR3 size: 14 residues. The germline V and J ends were trimmed by 5 bases and 3 bases, with 11 bases remaining between them. From germline, CDR1 is MNHEY and CDR2 SVGEGT. CDR3 nucleotide sequence: TGTGCCAGCAGTACCGGGACTCACTACAATGAGCAGTTCTTC. Its translation: CASSTGTHYNEQFF.

V gene TRBV5-1 combines with J gene TRBJ1-1; 9 bases match TRBD1. CDR3 length: 17 amino acids. Germline loops: CDR1 SGHRS, CDR2 YFSETQ. Unmatched junction bases numbered 13, after V lost 4 bases and J lost 3 bases. CDR3 amino acids: CASSPKEMTGGHTEAFF. Here the CDR3 DNA reads TGCGCCAGCAGCCCCAAGGAAATGACAGGGGGTCACACTGAAGCTTTCTTT.

J is TRBJ1-2 and V is TRBV5-6; D might be TRBD1 (6 bases). Germline loops: CDR1 SGHDT, CDR2 YYEEEE. The CDR3 consists of 15 residues. V shed 0 bases and J shed 0 bases, with 9 bases lying between them. CDR3 nucleotides: TGTGCCAGCAGCTTGGGGACAGTCTCTAACTATGGCTACACCTTC. Residues: CASSLGTVSNYGYTF.